This note documents a single T cell receptor beta chain sequence. Its antigen remains unidentified. The data are from a study of T cell responses to AZD1222 COVID-19 vaccine. Study observations and caveats: Spike as a whole was targeted by vaccine-associated CD4 TCRs, dominant at 160-218 and 743-854. Mostly white British, mostly female donors; authors suggested clonal diversity may be underestimated. Reportedly, nearly half the spike-specific TCRs target unmutated variant regions.

This table comes from immunoSEQ multiplex PCR, and its TCRdb copy is limited to in-frame clones, with some not included. The table lists approximately 130,000 clones, approximately 86% of them singletons. Germline assignment: CDR1 WNHNN and CDR2 SYGVQD (reference sequence). The CDR3 totals 15 residues. Trimming shortened V by 3 bases and J by 1 base, and 13 bases separated the two germline ends. Second-dose recipients at about 4 or about 12 weeks were treated as one pooled group. The genes are TRBV10-1 and TRBJ2-7, with D possibly being TRBD2 (6 bases). This TCR derives from an adult who received the AZD1222 COVID-19 vaccine. The sample here was peripheral blood, taken 28 days after the second AZD1222 dose. CDR3 protein: CASSDPLAESYEQYF. CDR3 nucleotide sequence: TGCGCCAGCAGTGATCCACTAGCCGAATCCTACGAGCAGTACTTC.